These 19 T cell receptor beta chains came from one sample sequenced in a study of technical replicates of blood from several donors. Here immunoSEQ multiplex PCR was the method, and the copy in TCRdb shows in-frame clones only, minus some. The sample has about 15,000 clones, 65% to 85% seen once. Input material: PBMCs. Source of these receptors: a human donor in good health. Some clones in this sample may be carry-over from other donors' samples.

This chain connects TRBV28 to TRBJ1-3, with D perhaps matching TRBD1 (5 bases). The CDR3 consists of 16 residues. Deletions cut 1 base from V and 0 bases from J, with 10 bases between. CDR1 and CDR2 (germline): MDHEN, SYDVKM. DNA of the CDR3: TGTGCCAGCAGTTTATCCTTGGGACTCTCTGGAAACACCATATATTTT. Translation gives CASSLSLGLSGNTIYF.

CDR3 in amino acids: CASHYGGPYNEQFF. In DNA form, the CDR3 reads TGTGCCAGCCACTATGGGGGCCCATACAATGAGCAGTTCTTC. The gene calls are TRBV19 and TRBJ2-1; tentatively, D is TRBD1 (6 bases). This CDR3 has 14 amino acids. Trimming took 9 bases from V and 4 from J, leaving 16 bases between them. Germline CDR1 and CDR2: LNHDA and SQIVND (reference sequence).

The DNA of the CDR3 is TGTGCCAGCACCCAACCGGGACAGGGGGCTGGAGGCTACACCTTC. Translated, it gives CASTQPGQGAGGYTF. The J gene is TRBJ1-2, the V gene TRBV6-5, with 12 bases lining up with TRBD1. The trim removed 7 bases at V and 8 bases at J, leaving 11 bases unmatched. The CDR3 spans 15 residues. Germline CDR1 reads MNHEY; CDR2 reads SVGAGI.

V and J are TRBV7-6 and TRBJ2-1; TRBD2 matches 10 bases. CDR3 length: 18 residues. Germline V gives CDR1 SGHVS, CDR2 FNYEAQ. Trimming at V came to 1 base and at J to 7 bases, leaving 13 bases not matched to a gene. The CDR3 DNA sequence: TGTGCCAGCAGCTTAGTGAGTAGCGGGAGGTTCACTAGGAATGAGCAGTTCTTC. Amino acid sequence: CASSLVSSGRFTRNEQFF.

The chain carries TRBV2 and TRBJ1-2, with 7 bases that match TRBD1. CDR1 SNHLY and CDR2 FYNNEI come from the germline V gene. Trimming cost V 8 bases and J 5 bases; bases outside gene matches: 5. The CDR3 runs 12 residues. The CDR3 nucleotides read TGTGCCAGCCATACAGGGGTGTATGGCTACACCTTC. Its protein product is CASHTGVYGYTF.

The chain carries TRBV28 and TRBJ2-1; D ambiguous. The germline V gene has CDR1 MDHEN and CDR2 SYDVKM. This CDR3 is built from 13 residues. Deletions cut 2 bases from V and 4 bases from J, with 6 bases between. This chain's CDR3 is CASSLNSYNEQFF. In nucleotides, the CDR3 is TGTGCCAGCAGTTTAAACTCATACAATGAGCAGTTCTTC.

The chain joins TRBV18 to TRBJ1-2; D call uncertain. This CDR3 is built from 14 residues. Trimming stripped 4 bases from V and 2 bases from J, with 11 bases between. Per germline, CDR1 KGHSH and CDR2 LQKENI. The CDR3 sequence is CASSLGAVNYGYTF. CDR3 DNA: TGTGCCAGCTCACTTGGTGCGGTGAACTATGGCTACACCTTC.

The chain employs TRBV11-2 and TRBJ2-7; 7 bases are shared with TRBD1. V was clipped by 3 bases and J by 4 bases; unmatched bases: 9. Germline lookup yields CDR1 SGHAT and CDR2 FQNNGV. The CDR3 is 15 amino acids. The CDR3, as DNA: TGTGCCAGCAGCTTGCAAGGGGGCACCTGGTACGAGCAGTACTTC. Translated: CASSLQGGTWYEQYF. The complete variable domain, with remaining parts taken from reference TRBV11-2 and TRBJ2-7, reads EAGVAQSPRYKIIEKRQSVAFWCNPISGHATLYWYQQILGQGPKLLIQFQNNGVVDDSQLPKDRFSAERLKGVDSTLKIQPAKLEDSAVYLCASSLQGGTWYEQYFGPGTRLTVT.

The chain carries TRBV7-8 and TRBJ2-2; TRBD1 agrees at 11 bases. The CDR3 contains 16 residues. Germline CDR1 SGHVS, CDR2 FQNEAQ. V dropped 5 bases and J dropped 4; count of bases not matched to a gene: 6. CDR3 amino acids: CASSPQGTGGTGELFF. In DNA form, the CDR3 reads TGTGCCAGCAGCCCCCAAGGGACAGGGGGCACCGGGGAGCTGTTTTTT.

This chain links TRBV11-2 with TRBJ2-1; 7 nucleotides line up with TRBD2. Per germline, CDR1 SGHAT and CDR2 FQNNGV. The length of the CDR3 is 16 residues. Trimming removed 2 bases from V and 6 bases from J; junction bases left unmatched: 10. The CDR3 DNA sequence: TGTGCCAGCAGCTTAACGCGTCGGGGGGTTACCAATGAGCAGTTCTTC. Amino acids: CASSLTRRGVTNEQFF.

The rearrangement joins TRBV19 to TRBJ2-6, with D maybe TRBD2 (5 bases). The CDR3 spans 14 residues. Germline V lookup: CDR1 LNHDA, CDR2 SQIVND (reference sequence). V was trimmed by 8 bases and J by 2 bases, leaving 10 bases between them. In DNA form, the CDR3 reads TGTGCCAGTGGGAGCCACCCTGGGGCCAACGTCCTGACTTTC. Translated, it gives CASGSHPGANVLTF.

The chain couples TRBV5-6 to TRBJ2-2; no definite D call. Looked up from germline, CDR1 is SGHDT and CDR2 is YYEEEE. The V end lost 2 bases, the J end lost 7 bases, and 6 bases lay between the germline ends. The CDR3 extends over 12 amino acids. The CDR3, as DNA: TGTGCCAGCAGCTTTGTAATCGGGGAGCTGTTTTTT. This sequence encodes CASSFVIGELFF.

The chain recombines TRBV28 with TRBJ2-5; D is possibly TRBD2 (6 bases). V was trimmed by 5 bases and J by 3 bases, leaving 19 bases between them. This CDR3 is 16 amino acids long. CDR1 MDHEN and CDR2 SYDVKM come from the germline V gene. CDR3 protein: CASSPPPGVGKETQYF. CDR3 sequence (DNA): TGTGCCAGCAGTCCCCCCCCGGGAGTAGGGAAAGAGACCCAGTACTTC.

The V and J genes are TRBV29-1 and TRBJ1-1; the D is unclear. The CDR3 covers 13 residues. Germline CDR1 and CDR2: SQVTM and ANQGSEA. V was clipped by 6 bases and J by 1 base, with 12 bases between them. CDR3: CSVRVGGNTEAFF. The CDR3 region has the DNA TGCAGCGTAAGAGTAGGCGGGAACACTGAAGCTTTCTTT. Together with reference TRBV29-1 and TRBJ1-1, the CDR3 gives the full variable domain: SAVISQKPSRDICQRGTSLTIQCQVDSQVTMMFWYRQQPGQSLTLIATANQGSEATYESGFVIDKFPISRPNLTFSTLTVSNMSPEDSSIYLCSVRVGGNTEAFFGQGTRLTVV.

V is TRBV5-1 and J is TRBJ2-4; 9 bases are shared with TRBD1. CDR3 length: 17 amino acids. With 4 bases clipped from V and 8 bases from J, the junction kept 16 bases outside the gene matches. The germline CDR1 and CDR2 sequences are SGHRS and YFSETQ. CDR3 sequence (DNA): TGCGCCAGCAGCATTAACGCCCCGGGACAGGGACGGGACATTCAGTACTTC. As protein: CASSINAPGQGRDIQYF.

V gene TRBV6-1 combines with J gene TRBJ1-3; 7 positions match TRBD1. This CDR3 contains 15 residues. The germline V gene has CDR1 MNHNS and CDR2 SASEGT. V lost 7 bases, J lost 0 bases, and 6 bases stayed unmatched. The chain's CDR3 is CASTEGGISGNTIYF. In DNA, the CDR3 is TGTGCCAGCACCGAAGGGGGCATCTCTGGAAACACCATATATTTT.

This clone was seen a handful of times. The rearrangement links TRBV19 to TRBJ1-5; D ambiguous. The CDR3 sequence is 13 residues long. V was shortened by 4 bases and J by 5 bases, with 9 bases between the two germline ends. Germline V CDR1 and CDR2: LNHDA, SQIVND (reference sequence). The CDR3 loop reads CASSTQADQPQHF. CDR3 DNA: TGTGCCAGTAGTACCCAAGCGGATCAGCCCCAGCATTTT.

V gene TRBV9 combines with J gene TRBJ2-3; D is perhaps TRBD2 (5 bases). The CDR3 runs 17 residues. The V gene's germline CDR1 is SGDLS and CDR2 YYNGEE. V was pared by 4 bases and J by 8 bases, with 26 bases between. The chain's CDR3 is CASSRTPNLATEGTQYF. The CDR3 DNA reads TGTGCCAGCAGCCGTACTCCCAATCTAGCAACTGAGGGTACGCAGTATTTT.

Here the CDR3 reads CSVESGTTYEQYF. DNA for the CDR3: TGCAGCGTTGAGTCCGGGACAACCTACGAGCAGTACTTC. The J gene is TRBJ2-7, the V gene TRBV29-1; TRBD1 might be the D (6 bases). The CDR3 has 13 residues. V lost 3 bases and J 2 bases, leaving 11 bases between the germline ends. The germline V gene encodes CDR1 SQVTM and CDR2 ANQGSEA.